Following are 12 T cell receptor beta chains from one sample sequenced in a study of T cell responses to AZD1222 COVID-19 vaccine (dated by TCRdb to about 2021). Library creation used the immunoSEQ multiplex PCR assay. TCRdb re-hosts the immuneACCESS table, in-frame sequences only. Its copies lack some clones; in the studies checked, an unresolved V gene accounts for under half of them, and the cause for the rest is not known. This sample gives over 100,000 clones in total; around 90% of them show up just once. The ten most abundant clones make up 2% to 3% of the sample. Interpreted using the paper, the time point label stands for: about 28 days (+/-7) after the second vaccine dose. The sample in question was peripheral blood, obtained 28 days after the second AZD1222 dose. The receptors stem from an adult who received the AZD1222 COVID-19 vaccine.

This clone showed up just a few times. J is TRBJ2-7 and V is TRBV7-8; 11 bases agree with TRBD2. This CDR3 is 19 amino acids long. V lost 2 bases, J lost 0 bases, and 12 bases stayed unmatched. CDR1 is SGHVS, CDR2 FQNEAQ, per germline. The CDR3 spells CASSLPSSGGPQSSYEQYF. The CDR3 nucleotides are TGTGCCAGCAGCTTACCGTCTAGCGGGGGGCCTCAGAGCTCCTACGAGCAGTACTTC.

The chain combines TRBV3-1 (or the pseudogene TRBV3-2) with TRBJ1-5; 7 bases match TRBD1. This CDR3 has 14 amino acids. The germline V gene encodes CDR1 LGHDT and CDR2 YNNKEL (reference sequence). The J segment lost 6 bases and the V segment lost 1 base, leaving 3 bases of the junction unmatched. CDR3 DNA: TGTGCCAGCAGCCAAGGCAGGGGGGTTCAGCCCCAGCATTTT. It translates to CASSQGRGVQPQHF.

The CDR3 sequence is CASSIPGASYEQYF. CDR3 in DNA: TGTGCCAGTAGTATCCCCGGGGCCTCCTACGAGCAGTACTTC. This chain links TRBV19 with TRBJ2-7; D possibly uses TRBD1 or TRBD2 (5 bases each). This CDR3 contains 14 residues. Looked up from germline, CDR1 is LNHDA and CDR2 is SQIVND (reference sequence). Trimming took 3 bases from V and 0 from J, leaving 9 bases between them.

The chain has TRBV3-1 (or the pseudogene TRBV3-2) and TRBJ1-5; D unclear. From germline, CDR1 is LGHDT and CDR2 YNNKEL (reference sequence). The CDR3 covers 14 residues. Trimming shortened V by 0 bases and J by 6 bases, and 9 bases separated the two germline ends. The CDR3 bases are TGTGCCAGCAGCCAAGACAGAGTGCCTCAGCCCCAGCATTTT. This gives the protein CASSQDRVPQPQHF.

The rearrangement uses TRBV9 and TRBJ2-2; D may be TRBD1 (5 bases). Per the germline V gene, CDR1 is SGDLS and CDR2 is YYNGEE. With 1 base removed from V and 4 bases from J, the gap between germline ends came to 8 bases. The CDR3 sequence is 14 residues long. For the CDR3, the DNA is TGTGCCAGCAGCGTAAGGGGAAGCACCGGGGAGCTGTTTTTT. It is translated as CASSVRGSTGELFF.

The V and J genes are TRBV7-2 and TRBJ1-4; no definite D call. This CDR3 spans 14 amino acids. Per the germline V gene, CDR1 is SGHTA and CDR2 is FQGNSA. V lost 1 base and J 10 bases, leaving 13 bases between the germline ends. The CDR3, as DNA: TGTGCCAGCAGCTTAGATGGGTCCCCCGGAAAACTGTTTTTT. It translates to CASSLDGSPGKLFF.

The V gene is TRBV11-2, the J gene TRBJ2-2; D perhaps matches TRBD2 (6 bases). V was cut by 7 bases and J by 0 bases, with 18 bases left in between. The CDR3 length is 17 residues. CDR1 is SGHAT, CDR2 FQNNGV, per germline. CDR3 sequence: CASTLSVWGANTGELFF. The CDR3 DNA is TGTGCCAGCACCCTCAGTGTCTGGGGGGCGAACACCGGGGAGCTGTTTTTT. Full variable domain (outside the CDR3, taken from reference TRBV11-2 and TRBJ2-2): EAGVAQSPRYKIIEKRQSVAFWCNPISGHATLYWYQQILGQGPKLLIQFQNNGVVDDSQLPKDRFSAERLKGVDSTLKIQPAKLEDSAVYLCASTLSVWGANTGELFFGEGSRLTVL.

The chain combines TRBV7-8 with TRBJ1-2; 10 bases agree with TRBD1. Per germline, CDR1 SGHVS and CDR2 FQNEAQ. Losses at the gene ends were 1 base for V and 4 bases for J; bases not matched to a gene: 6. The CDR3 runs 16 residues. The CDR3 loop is CASSLDHGTGAYGYTF. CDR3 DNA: TGTGCCAGCAGCTTAGACCATGGGACAGGGGCCTATGGCTACACCTTC.

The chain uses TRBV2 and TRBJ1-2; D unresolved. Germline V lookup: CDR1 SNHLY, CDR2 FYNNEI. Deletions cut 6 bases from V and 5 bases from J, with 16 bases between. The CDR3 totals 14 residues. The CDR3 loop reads CASSTGRALYGYTF. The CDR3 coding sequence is TGTGCCAGCAGCACCGGACGAGCTCTGTATGGCTACACCTTC.

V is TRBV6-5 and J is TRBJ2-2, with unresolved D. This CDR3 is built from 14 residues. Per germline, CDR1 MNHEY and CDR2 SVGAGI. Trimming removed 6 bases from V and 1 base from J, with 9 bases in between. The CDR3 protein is CASSPIKNTGELFF. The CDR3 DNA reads TGTGCCAGCAGCCCGATCAAGAACACCGGGGAGCTGTTTTTT.

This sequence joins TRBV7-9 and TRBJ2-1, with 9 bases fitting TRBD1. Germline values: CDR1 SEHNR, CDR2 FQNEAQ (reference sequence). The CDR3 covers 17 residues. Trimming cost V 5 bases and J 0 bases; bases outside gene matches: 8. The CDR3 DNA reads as TGTGCCAGCAGCCCAAGGACAGGGGTAGTCTCCTACAATGAGCAGTTCTTC. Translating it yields CASSPRTGVVSYNEQFF.

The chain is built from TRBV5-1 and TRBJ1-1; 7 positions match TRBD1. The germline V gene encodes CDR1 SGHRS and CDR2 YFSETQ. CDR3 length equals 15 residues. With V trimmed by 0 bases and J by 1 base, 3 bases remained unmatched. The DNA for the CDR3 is TGCGCCAGCAGCTTGGGGGGACAGAAGAACACTGAAGCTTTCTTT. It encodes CASSLGGQKNTEAFF.